These 13 T cell receptor beta chains were all obtained from the same sample, sequenced in a study of blood T cell repertoires in COVID-19. TCRdb's copy holds only in-frame clones and misses some; the assay was immunoSEQ multiplex PCR. The sample has fewer than 40,000 clones; 70% to 90% are singletons. The specimen sequenced was peripheral blood. Receptors were obtained from a human donor in a cohort sampled during active COVID-19.

The chain joins TRBV7-9 to TRBJ1-2, with 7 positions matching TRBD1. V was clipped by 6 bases and J by 0 bases; unmatched bases: 4. Per germline, CDR1 SEHNR and CDR2 FQNEAQ (reference sequence). CDR3 size: 14 residues. DNA for the CDR3: TGTGCCAGCAGGGGGCAGGGGGCTAACTATGGCTACACCTTC. The encoded protein is CASRGQGANYGYTF. The full variable domain, with the rest looked up from reference TRBV7-9 and TRBJ1-2, is DTGVSQNPRHKITKRGQNVTFRCDPISEHNRLYWYRQTLGQGPEFLTYFQNEAQLEKSRLLSDRFSAERPKGSFSTLEIQRTEQGDSAMYLCASRGQGANYGYTFGSGTRLTVV.

V gene TRBV6-1 combines with J gene TRBJ1-1; TRBD1 aligns across 8 bases. This CDR3 is built from 16 residues. V lost 2 bases and J lost 0; bases outside the gene matches: 5. Germline-derived CDR1 and CDR2 are MNHNS and SASEGT. CDR3 sequence reads: CASSEIQGGMNTEAFF. In nucleotides, the CDR3 is TGTGCCAGCAGTGAAATACAGGGGGGCATGAACACTGAAGCTTTCTTT.

The rearrangement joins TRBV6-5 to TRBJ2-7, with 8 bases fitting TRBD1. With V trimmed by 5 bases and J by 3 bases, 9 bases remained unmatched. The CDR3 is made up of 15 amino acids. Germline assignment: CDR1 MNHEY and CDR2 SVGAGI. CDR3 sequence: CASSQSQGVDYEQYF. The CDR3, as DNA: TGTGCCAGCAGTCAGTCACAGGGGGTTGACTACGAGCAGTACTTC.

J is TRBJ1-4 and V is TRBV3-1 (or the pseudogene TRBV3-2), with no clear D. The germline V gene has CDR1 LGHDT and CDR2 YNNKEL (reference sequence). The CDR3 length is 14 residues. V was cut by 5 bases and J by 4 bases, with 11 bases left in between. This CDR3 is CASSYQDFNEKLFF. The CDR3 DNA follows: TGTGCCAGCAGCTACCAGGATTTTAATGAAAAACTGTTTTTT.

The chain couples TRBV7-9 to TRBJ2-2, with D perhaps matching TRBD2 (5 bases). The CDR3 is 16 residues long. Germline CDR1 is SEHNR and CDR2 is FQNEAQ (reference sequence). V lost 7 bases and J 7 bases, leaving 22 bases between the germline ends. Here the CDR3 DNA reads TGTGCCAGCACCCTGACGATAGGGAGTCACGACGGGGAGCTGTTTTTT. Translation gives CASTLTIGSHDGELFF.

This clone was counted once. The gene calls are TRBV29-1 and TRBJ2-1, with a tentative D call TRBD2 (6 bases). The CDR3 runs 13 residues. Trimming stripped 3 bases from V and 8 bases from J, with 14 bases between. Germline V gene data show CDR1 as SQVTM and CDR2 as ANQGSEA. CDR3 sequence: CSVDGGERDEQFF. Here the CDR3 DNA reads TGCAGCGTTGATGGGGGAGAGCGGGATGAGCAGTTCTTC.

The CDR3 here is CASSLSRRGEQYF. The CDR3 bases are TGTGCCAGCAGTTTGAGCAGGCGAGGGGAGCAGTACTTC. This chain joins TRBV12-3 or TRBV12-4 and TRBJ2-7, with TRBD2 as a possible D gene (5 bases). The CDR3 covers 13 residues. V was clipped by 3 bases and J by 7 bases, with 13 bases between them.

This CDR3 reads CASSEIKLQVNGYTF. The CDR3 DNA sequence: TGTGCCAGCAGTGAAATTAAGCTGCAGGTAAATGGCTACACCTTC. The V gene is TRBV6-1, the J gene TRBJ1-2; D is unresolved. The germline V and J ends were trimmed by 2 bases and 6 bases, with 16 bases remaining between them. CDR3 length equals 15 residues. Germline lookup yields CDR1 MNHNS and CDR2 SASEGT.

This chain links TRBV6-5 with TRBJ1-2; possible D gene TRBD1, 6 bases. This CDR3 has 13 residues. The V and J ends lost 5 bases and 4 bases respectively, with 11 bases between them. The germline CDR1 and CDR2 sequences are MNHEY and SVGAGI. The CDR3 sequence is CASSPTGLYGYTF. CDR3 coding DNA: TGTGCCAGCAGTCCTACAGGGCTCTATGGCTACACCTTC.

V usage is TRBV28 and J usage is TRBJ2-2; D is perhaps TRBD1 (6 bases). The CDR3 covers 13 residues. Germline V gene sequence: CDR1 MDHEN, CDR2 SYDVKM. V dropped 6 bases and J dropped 5 bases, with 10 bases sitting between them. In nucleotides, the CDR3 is TGTGCCAGCAGGGACAGCGAGACCGGGGAGCTGTTTTTT. Translated, it gives CASRDSETGELFF.

The rearrangement links TRBV7-9 to TRBJ2-7, with D possibly matching TRBD2 (5 bases). The V and J ends lost 5 bases and 5 bases respectively, with 10 bases between them. Germline values: CDR1 SEHNR, CDR2 FQNEAQ (reference sequence). The CDR3 totals 12 residues. The CDR3 nucleotides read TGTGCCAGCAGCCCCGGGAACCACGAGCAGTACTTC. This sequence encodes CASSPGNHEQYF.

The gene calls are TRBV10-3 and TRBJ1-2, with a possible D match to TRBD1 (6 bases). Germline CDR1 and CDR2: ENHRY and SYGVKD. The V gene lost 0 bases and the J gene lost 4 bases, with 15 bases spanning the gap. The CDR3 is 16 residues long. CDR3 region: CAISESTVTGFYGYTF. CDR3 coding DNA: TGTGCCATCAGTGAGTCGACCGTGACAGGCTTCTATGGCTACACCTTC.

This clone was counted between two and nine times. The genes are TRBV4-1 and TRBJ2-2, with TRBD1 identical over 10 bases. The CDR3 has 17 amino acids. Unmatched junction bases numbered 7, after V lost 5 bases and J lost 1 base. CDR1 is MGHRA, CDR2 YSYEKL, per germline. The CDR3: CASSNPGQGRNTGELFF. CDR3 DNA sequence: TGCGCCAGCAGCAATCCGGGACAGGGGCGGAACACCGGGGAGCTGTTTTTT.